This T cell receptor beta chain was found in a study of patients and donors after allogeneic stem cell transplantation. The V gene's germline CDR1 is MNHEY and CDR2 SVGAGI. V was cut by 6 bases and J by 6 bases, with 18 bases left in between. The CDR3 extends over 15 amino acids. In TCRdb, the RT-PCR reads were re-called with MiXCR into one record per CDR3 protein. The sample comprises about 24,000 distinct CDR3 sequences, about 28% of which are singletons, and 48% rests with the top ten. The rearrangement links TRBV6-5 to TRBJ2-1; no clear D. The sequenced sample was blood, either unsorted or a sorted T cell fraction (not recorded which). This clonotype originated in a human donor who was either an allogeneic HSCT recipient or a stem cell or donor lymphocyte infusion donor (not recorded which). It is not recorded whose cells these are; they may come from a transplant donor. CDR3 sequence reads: CASSPTPLQTNEQFF. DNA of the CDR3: TGTGCCAGCAGCCCCACACCCCTCCAAACCAATGAGCAGTTCTTC.